The rows below give T cell receptor beta chains drawn from one sample of a study of blood T cell repertoires in COVID-19. Clones were sequenced by immunoSEQ multiplex PCR, and TCRdb holds only the in-frame ones, with some missing. The table includes about 670,000 clones, 90% detected once. The specimen sequenced was peripheral blood. Receptors were obtained from a woman in her late teens or twenties with acute or convalescent COVID-19. Each CDR3 is given with its conserved first and last residue. The D gene is left open where the match is weak. Size tells how often a clone was seen (once, few, many) or the class of an expanded clone, and some rows leave it out.

cdr3_nt: TGTGCCAGCAGCGTTACGGGGGAAAACATTCAGTACTTC
cdr3_aa: CASSVTGENIQYF
v_call: TRBV5-4
d_call: -
clone_size: -
j_call: TRBJ2-4

cdr3_nt: TGTGCCAGCAGGGGACAGATAACAGATACGCAGTATTTT
cdr3_aa: CASRGQITDTQYF
v_call: TRBV2
d_call: TRBD1
clone_size: -
j_call: TRBJ2-3

cdr3_nt: TGCGCCAGCCAAACGGGGGGCGCGGGGAGAAACACCATATATTTT
cdr3_aa: CASQTGGAGRNTIYF
v_call: TRBV10-1
d_call: -
clone_size: -
j_call: TRBJ1-3

cdr3_nt: TGTGCCAGCAGCTTGAAGCCAGCCCGCGGGCGGAGGACTGAAGCTTTCTTT
cdr3_aa: CASSLKPARGRRTEAFF
v_call: TRBV7-3
d_call: -
clone_size: -
j_call: TRBJ1-1

cdr3_nt: TGTGCCAGCAGTTTAGGCGCAGGGGGGTGGGGCAATCAGCCCCAGCATTTT
cdr3_aa: CASSLGAGGWGNQPQHF
v_call: TRBV28
d_call: TRBD1
clone_size: -
j_call: TRBJ1-5

cdr3_nt: TGTGCCAGCACTGGACAGGATGATCAGCCCCAGCATTTT
cdr3_aa: CASTGQDDQPQHF
v_call: TRBV12-3/TRBV12-4
d_call: TRBD1
clone_size: -
j_call: TRBJ1-5

cdr3_nt: TGTGCCAGCAGCTTAGGCGGGTATCCAGCTAGCACAGATACGCAGTATTTT
cdr3_aa: CASSLGGYPASTDTQYF
v_call: TRBV5-4
d_call: -
clone_size: -
j_call: TRBJ2-3

cdr3_nt: TGTGCCAGCTCACCGGCGGGGTCCGATCAGCCCCAGCATTTT
cdr3_aa: CASSPAGSDQPQHF
v_call: TRBV18
d_call: -
clone_size: -
j_call: TRBJ1-5

cdr3_nt: TGTGCCAGCTCACCAGAGGCTTACTGGGAGTTCAACACCATATATTTT
cdr3_aa: CASSPEAYWEFNTIYF
v_call: TRBV18
d_call: -
clone_size: -
j_call: TRBJ1-3

cdr3_nt: TGCAGCGTTGAAGATCTTCCCGACAGGGGCAGTAATTATGGCTACACCTTC
cdr3_aa: CSVEDLPDRGSNYGYTF
v_call: TRBV29-1
d_call: TRBD1
clone_size: -
j_call: TRBJ1-2

cdr3_nt: TGCGCCAGCAGCTTGCAGGGGAAGGCCGTACGGATCTATGGCTACACCTTC
cdr3_aa: CASSLQGKAVRIYGYTF
v_call: TRBV5-1
d_call: -
clone_size: -
j_call: TRBJ1-2

cdr3_nt: TGTGCCAGCAGCTTAGTGGTGTTAGCGGGGGGCCACAATGAGCAGTTCTTC
cdr3_aa: CASSLVVLAGGHNEQFF
v_call: TRBV7-2
d_call: TRBD2
clone_size: -
j_call: TRBJ2-1

cdr3_nt: TGTGCCAGCAGTTACGGGGACAGCTACGAGCAGTACTTC
cdr3_aa: CASSYGDSYEQYF
v_call: TRBV6-2/TRBV6-3
d_call: TRBD1
clone_size: -
j_call: TRBJ2-7

cdr3_nt: TGTGCCAGCAGCAAAGGGGGTCGACAGGGGAAGAATGAAAAACTGTTTTTT
cdr3_aa: CASSKGGRQGKNEKLFF
v_call: TRBV21-1
d_call: -
clone_size: once
j_call: TRBJ1-4

cdr3_nt: TGTGCCAGCAGTAGGGACAGGGACGCCCGCTACGAGCAGTACTTC
cdr3_aa: CASSRDRDARYEQYF
v_call: TRBV6-2/TRBV6-3
d_call: TRBD1
clone_size: -
j_call: TRBJ2-7

cdr3_nt: TGTGCCAGTAGTATCGGGCAGGGGGCAGGGCAGCCCCAGCATTTT
cdr3_aa: CASSIGQGAGQPQHF
v_call: TRBV19
d_call: TRBD1
clone_size: -
j_call: TRBJ1-5

cdr3_nt: TGTGCCAGCAGCCAATCGACAGAGAAACTGTTTTTT
cdr3_aa: CASSQSTEKLFF
v_call: TRBV6-2/TRBV6-3
d_call: -
clone_size: -
j_call: TRBJ1-4

cdr3_nt: TGTGCCACCAGCAGAGCACAGGGGGTTTATGGCTACACCTTC
cdr3_aa: CATSRAQGVYGYTF
v_call: TRBV15
d_call: TRBD1
clone_size: -
j_call: TRBJ1-2

cdr3_nt: TGTGCCACCAGTGACCCCAGGGTCGGGGGGCGCGATGAGCAGTTCTTC
cdr3_aa: CATSDPRVGGRDEQFF
v_call: TRBV24-1
d_call: -
clone_size: -
j_call: TRBJ2-1

cdr3_nt: TGTGCCACCAGTGATACTAACACTGAAGCTTTCTTT
cdr3_aa: CATSDTNTEAFF
v_call: TRBV24-1
d_call: -
clone_size: -
j_call: TRBJ1-1

cdr3_nt: TGCGCCAGCAGCCAAGTCGGGGTTGATCAGGTAGAAAAACTGTTTTTT
cdr3_aa: CASSQVGVDQVEKLFF
v_call: TRBV4-3
d_call: -
clone_size: -
j_call: TRBJ1-4

cdr3_nt: TGTGCCAGCAGTGCGGGACGCCTGGCGGACCAAGAGACCCAGTACTTC
cdr3_aa: CASSAGRLADQETQYF
v_call: TRBV9
d_call: -
clone_size: -
j_call: TRBJ2-5

cdr3_nt: TGCGCCAGCAGCTTGGTGGCTGCCTCCTACAATGAGCAGTTCTTC
cdr3_aa: CASSLVAASYNEQFF
v_call: TRBV5-1
d_call: -
clone_size: -
j_call: TRBJ2-1

cdr3_nt: TGTGCCAGCAGCGGCCAGGGGGCCGGCTGGGGCTACACCTTC
cdr3_aa: CASSGQGAGWGYTF
v_call: TRBV9
d_call: TRBD1
clone_size: -
j_call: TRBJ1-2

cdr3_nt: TGTGCCAGCAGCCATTGGCGACAGACTCCTAACTATGGCTACACCTTC
cdr3_aa: CASSHWRQTPNYGYTF
v_call: TRBV3-1/TRBV3-2
d_call: -
clone_size: -
j_call: TRBJ1-2

cdr3_nt: TGTGCCAGCAGCGTAGGGAGCGTAGATACGCAGTATTTT
cdr3_aa: CASSVGSVDTQYF
v_call: TRBV9
d_call: -
clone_size: -
j_call: TRBJ2-3

cdr3_nt: TGTGCCAGCAGTTTTCGGGGTAACTATGGCTACACCTTC
cdr3_aa: CASSFRGNYGYTF
v_call: TRBV6-5
d_call: -
clone_size: -
j_call: TRBJ1-2

cdr3_nt: TGTGCCAGCAGTGAAGCCGGGACTTATGGCTACACCTTC
cdr3_aa: CASSEAGTYGYTF
v_call: TRBV6-1
d_call: -
clone_size: once
j_call: TRBJ1-2

cdr3_nt: TGTGCCAGCAGTGAAACGGGGTCACCCCTCCACTTT
cdr3_aa: CASSETGSPLHF
v_call: TRBV2
d_call: -
clone_size: -
j_call: TRBJ1-6

cdr3_nt: TGTGCCAGCAGCTTGTTTAGCTCCTACGAGCAGTACTTC
cdr3_aa: CASSLFSSYEQYF
v_call: TRBV13
d_call: -
clone_size: -
j_call: TRBJ2-7

cdr3_nt: TGTGCCAGCAGTCCAGCGAACTATGGCTACACCTTC
cdr3_aa: CASSPANYGYTF
v_call: TRBV6-5
d_call: -
clone_size: -
j_call: TRBJ1-2

cdr3_nt: TGTGCCAGCAGCCAAGATGGGGCTACGGGTGAGACCCAGTACTTC
cdr3_aa: CASSQDGATGETQYF
v_call: TRBV3-1/TRBV3-2
d_call: -
clone_size: -
j_call: TRBJ2-5

cdr3_nt: TGTGCCGGGTTGACAGGGGGCCCCCAAATGAACACTGAAGCTTTCTTT
cdr3_aa: CAGLTGGPQMNTEAFF
v_call: TRBV30
d_call: TRBD1
clone_size: -
j_call: TRBJ1-1

cdr3_nt: TGCGCCAGCAGCCGACTCATCAGCTCTGGGGCCAACGTCCTGACTTTC
cdr3_aa: CASSRLISSGANVLTF
v_call: TRBV5-1
d_call: -
clone_size: once
j_call: TRBJ2-6

cdr3_nt: TGTGCCAGCAGGGTGGGCAGCAATCAGCCCCAGCATTTT
cdr3_aa: CASRVGSNQPQHF
v_call: TRBV2
d_call: -
clone_size: -
j_call: TRBJ1-5

cdr3_nt: TGCGCCAGCAGCTTATCGGGACAGGGATACAATGAGCAGTTCTTC
cdr3_aa: CASSLSGQGYNEQFF
v_call: TRBV7-3
d_call: TRBD1
clone_size: -
j_call: TRBJ2-1

cdr3_nt: TGTGCCAGCAGCCCCCCGGGGGGCCGGGTCTCCACTGAAGCTTTCTTT
cdr3_aa: CASSPPGGRVSTEAFF
v_call: TRBV9
d_call: -
clone_size: -
j_call: TRBJ1-1

cdr3_nt: TGCGCCAGCAGCTTACAGGGAACTGAAGCTTTCTTT
cdr3_aa: CASSLQGTEAFF
v_call: TRBV5-1
d_call: -
clone_size: -
j_call: TRBJ1-1

cdr3_nt: TGTGCCAGCAGTTTAAATTACGAGTCCCACGAGCAGTACTTC
cdr3_aa: CASSLNYESHEQYF
v_call: TRBV27
d_call: -
clone_size: -
j_call: TRBJ2-7

cdr3_nt: TGTGCCAGCAGCCCCACTTTGGGGAGGGATAATCAGCCCCAGCATTTT
cdr3_aa: CASSPTLGRDNQPQHF
v_call: TRBV7-6
d_call: -
clone_size: -
j_call: TRBJ1-5

cdr3_nt: TGTGCCAGCAGCCAAGGACAGATACTTCTTAATTCACCCCTCCACTTT
cdr3_aa: CASSQGQILLNSPLHF
v_call: TRBV14
d_call: -
clone_size: -
j_call: TRBJ1-6

cdr3_nt: TGCAGCGGAAAGACAGGGTCGGGTACTGAAGCTTTCTTT
cdr3_aa: CSGKTGSGTEAFF
v_call: TRBV29-1
d_call: TRBD1
clone_size: -
j_call: TRBJ1-1